Below are 4 T cell receptor beta chains sequenced from a single sample in a study of cytomegalovirus exposure and HLA in healthy donors. The PCR had 60 Vbeta and 13 Jbeta primers. The protocol was immunoSEQ multiplex PCR, while the TCRdb copy is restricted to in-frame clones and leaves out a portion. Among about 200,000 clones, 79% were seen once, and the ten largest hold approximately 1.4%. The sequenced sample was PBMCs. These receptors were collected from a girl between 10 and 17 years old in good health and CMV-seropositive.

This rearrangement joins TRBV7-7 to TRBJ2-5, with TRBD1 matching 9 bases. In germline, CDR1 is SSHAT, CDR2 FNYEAQ (reference sequence). The CDR3 totals 16 residues. V lost 5 bases, J lost 4 bases, and 11 bases stayed unmatched. In DNA form, the CDR3 reads TGTGCCAGCAGCGCAGACCGAACAGGGGGCGCAGAGACCCAGTACTTC. This sequence encodes CASSADRTGGAETQYF.

The CDR3 nucleotides are TGTGCCACCAGGGGGGGACTAGCGGGGGGAAGCACAGATACGCAGTATTTT. Translated: CATRGGLAGGSTDTQYF. The chain combines TRBV15 with TRBJ2-3; 15 nucleotides align to TRBD2. This CDR3 is 17 amino acids long. Germline V gene lookup returns CDR1 LNHNV and CDR2 YYDKDF (reference sequence). The J segment lost 0 bases and the V segment lost 6 bases, leaving 4 bases of the junction unmatched.

The chain couples TRBV7-2 to TRBJ1-3; TRBD1 aligns across 7 bases. The CDR3 extends over 16 amino acids. The germline V gene has CDR1 SGHTA and CDR2 FQGNSA. J was trimmed by 0 bases and V by 6 bases; bases with no gene match: 8. The chain's CDR3 is CASSRGQPSSGNTIYF. CDR3 coding DNA: TGTGCCAGCAGTAGGGGACAGCCGAGCTCTGGAAACACCATATATTTT.

The CDR3 DNA reads TGTGCCAGCAGCGCGGGACAGGTTAAGGAGACCCAGTACTTC. Its protein is CASSAGQVKETQYF. The rearrangement joins TRBV9 to TRBJ2-5, with TRBD1 matching over 8 bases. Germline trimming cut 3 bases from V and 5 bases from J; bases unmatched to any gene: 6. Germline CDR1 reads SGDLS; CDR2 reads YYNGEE. The CDR3 runs 14 residues.